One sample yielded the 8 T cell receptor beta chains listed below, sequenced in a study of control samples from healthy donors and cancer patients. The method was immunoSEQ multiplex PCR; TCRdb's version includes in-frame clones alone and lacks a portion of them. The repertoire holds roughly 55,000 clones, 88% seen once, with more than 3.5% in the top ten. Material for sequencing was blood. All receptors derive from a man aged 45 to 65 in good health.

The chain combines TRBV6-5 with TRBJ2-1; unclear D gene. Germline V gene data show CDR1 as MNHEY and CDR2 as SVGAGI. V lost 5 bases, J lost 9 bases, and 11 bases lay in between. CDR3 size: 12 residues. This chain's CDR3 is CASSQNGGEQFF. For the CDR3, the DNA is TGTGCCAGCAGTCAAAATGGCGGTGAGCAGTTCTTC.

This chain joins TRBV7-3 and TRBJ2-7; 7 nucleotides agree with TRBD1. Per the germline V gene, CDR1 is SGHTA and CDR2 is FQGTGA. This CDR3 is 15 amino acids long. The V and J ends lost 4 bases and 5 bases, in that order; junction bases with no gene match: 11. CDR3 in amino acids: CASSSGAGGMDEQYF. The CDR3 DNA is TGTGCCAGCAGCTCAGGAGCAGGGGGAATGGACGAGCAGTACTTC.

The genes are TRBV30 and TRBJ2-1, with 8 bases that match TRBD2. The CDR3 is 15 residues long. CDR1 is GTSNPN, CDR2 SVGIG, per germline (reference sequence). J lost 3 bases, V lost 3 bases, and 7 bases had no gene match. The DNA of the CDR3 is TGTGCCTGGAGGGGGGGTAGCGGGATCTACAATGAGCAGTTCTTC. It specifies CAWRGGSGIYNEQFF.

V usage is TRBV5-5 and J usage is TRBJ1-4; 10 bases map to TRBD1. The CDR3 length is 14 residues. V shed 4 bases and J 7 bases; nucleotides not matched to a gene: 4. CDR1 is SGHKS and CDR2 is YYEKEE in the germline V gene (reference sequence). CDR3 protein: CASSGTGEGEKLFF. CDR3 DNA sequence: TGTGCCAGCAGCGGGACAGGGGAGGGTGAAAAACTGTTTTTT.

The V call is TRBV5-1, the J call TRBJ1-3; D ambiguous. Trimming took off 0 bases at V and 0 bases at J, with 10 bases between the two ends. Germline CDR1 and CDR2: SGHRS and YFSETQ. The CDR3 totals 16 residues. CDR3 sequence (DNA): TGCGCCAGCAGCTTGGAAGGAGACCTCTCTGGAAACACCATATATTTT. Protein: CASSLEGDLSGNTIYF.

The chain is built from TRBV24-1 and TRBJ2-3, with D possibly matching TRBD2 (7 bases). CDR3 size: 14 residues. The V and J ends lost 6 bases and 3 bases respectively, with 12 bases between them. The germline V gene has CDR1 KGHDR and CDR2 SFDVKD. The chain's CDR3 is CATSFRGATDTQYF. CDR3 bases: TGTGCCACCAGTTTTCGGGGGGCGACAGATACGCAGTATTTT.

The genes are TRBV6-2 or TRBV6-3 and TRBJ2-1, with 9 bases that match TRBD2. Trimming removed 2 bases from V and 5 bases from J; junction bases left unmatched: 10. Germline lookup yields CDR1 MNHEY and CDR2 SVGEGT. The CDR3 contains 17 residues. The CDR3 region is CASSYRLGAGGHNEQFF. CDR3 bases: TGTGCCAGCAGTTACCGACTCGGAGCGGGAGGACACAATGAGCAGTTCTTC.

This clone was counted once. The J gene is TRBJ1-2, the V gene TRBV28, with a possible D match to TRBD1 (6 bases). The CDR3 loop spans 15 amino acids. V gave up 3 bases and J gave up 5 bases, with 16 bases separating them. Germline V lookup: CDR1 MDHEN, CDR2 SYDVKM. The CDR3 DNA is TGTGCCAGCAGTTTTCCCCTCGGACAGCAATATGGCTACACCTTC. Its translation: CASSFPLGQQYGYTF.